The 10 T cell receptor beta chains in this list originate from one sample, sequenced in a study of blood T cell repertoires in COVID-19. Profiled with immunoSEQ multiplex PCR; TCRdb holds only in-frame clones, not every one. The sample includes fewer than 70,000 clones, approximately 85% seen only once; the top ten take more than 20%. Sequences were obtained from peripheral blood. These TCRs come from a man in his forties or fifties with acute or convalescent COVID-19.

This chain's CDR3 is CASSQDTRGGGGELFF. CDR3 coding DNA: TGTGCCAGCAGCCAAGATACGCGGGGGGGCGGCGGGGAGCTGTTTTTT. V usage is TRBV3-1 (or the pseudogene TRBV3-2) and J usage is TRBJ2-2, with TRBD2 matching over 9 bases. CDR1 is LGHDT, CDR2 YNNKEL, per germline (reference sequence). CDR3 size: 16 residues. The V segment lost 0 bases and the J segment 7 bases; nucleotides outside the gene matches: 6.

The chain combines TRBV4-1 with TRBJ2-7; D may be TRBD1 (5 bases). The CDR3 sequence is 16 residues long. V was shortened by 0 bases and J by 4 bases, with 16 bases between the two germline ends. Germline CDR1 and CDR2: MGHRA and YSYEKL. CDR3 coding DNA: TGCGCCAGCAGCCAAGATGGGGCAGAAGTCTTTTACGAGCAGTACTTC. It is translated as CASSQDGAEVFYEQYF.

CDR3 bases: TGTGCCAGCAGCGTAGGTGGTAGGGGGCGGGACTTTGGCTACACCTTC. It is translated as CASSVGGRGRDFGYTF. The V and J genes are TRBV9 and TRBJ1-2; 7 bases map to TRBD1. V shed 0 bases and J 7 bases; nucleotides not matched to a gene: 12. The V gene's germline CDR1 is SGDLS and CDR2 YYNGEE. The CDR3 length is 16 residues.

The chain combines TRBV2 with TRBJ2-1, with 9 nucleotides matching TRBD2. The CDR3 contains 15 residues. CDR1 SNHLY and CDR2 FYNNEI come from the germline V gene. V trimming: 3 bases; J trimming: 3 bases; junction bases outside the gene matches: 3. Here the CDR3 reads CASSEMTSGYNEQFF. The CDR3 DNA follows: TGTGCCAGCAGTGAGATGACTAGCGGCTACAATGAGCAGTTCTTC.

CDR3 in amino acids: CASSSTGTGSGKTQYF. DNA of the CDR3: TGTGCCAGCAGTTCAACCGGGACAGGGTCCGGAAAGACCCAGTACTTC. V gene TRBV6-5 combines with J gene TRBJ2-5; 9 nucleotides agree with TRBD1. This CDR3 is 16 amino acids long. Germline CDR1 MNHEY, CDR2 SVGAGI. The V segment lost 4 bases and the J segment 6 bases; nucleotides outside the gene matches: 12.

The CDR3 here is CASSDSRPGELFF. Here the CDR3 DNA reads TGCGCCAGCTCGGACTCCCGTCCCGGGGAGCTGTTTTTT. The chain is built from TRBV5-1 and TRBJ2-2; D perhaps matches TRBD2 (5 bases). The germline CDR1 and CDR2 sequences are SGHRS and YFSETQ. V gave up 7 bases and J gave up 6 bases, with 13 bases separating them. The CDR3 contains 13 residues.

This clone was detected only once. The CDR3 DNA is TGTGCCAGCAGCTTAGAGAGGGGACAGGTGAGTGATTCACCCCTCCACTTT. As protein: CASSLERGQVSDSPLHF. The genes are TRBV5-5 and TRBJ1-6, with 8 nucleotides matching TRBD1. The V gene end was trimmed by 2 bases and the J gene end by 8 bases; junction bases not matched to a gene: 12. Per germline, CDR1 SGHKS and CDR2 YYEKEE (reference sequence). The CDR3 spans 17 residues.

The chain carries TRBV23-1 and TRBJ2-7; a weak D match, TRBD1 (6 bases). TRBV23-1 is an ORF for which the function is uncertain. The CDR3 sequence is 17 residues long. Trimming left V 0 bases short and J 2 bases short, with 17 bases between. The CDR3 loop is CASSQSDDRRSPYEQYF. The CDR3 region has the DNA TGCGCCAGCAGTCAATCGGACGACAGGCGGAGCCCCTACGAGCAGTACTTC.

This clone was counted a few times. This CDR3 is CASSTRGAGVQTQYF. In DNA, the CDR3 is TGTGCCAGCAGCACCCGGGGAGCGGGGGTTCAGACCCAGTACTTC. This chain uses TRBV7-6 with TRBJ2-5, with 8 nucleotides matching TRBD2. The germline V gene encodes CDR1 SGHVS and CDR2 FNYEAQ. The CDR3 length is 15 residues. V shed 5 bases, J shed 6 bases, and the junction held 11 bases outside the gene matches.

The chain carries TRBV5-1 and TRBJ2-2; 7 bases agree with TRBD1. J lost 3 bases, V lost 2 bases, and 4 bases had no gene match. The CDR3 length is 15 residues. Germline V gives CDR1 SGHRS, CDR2 YFSETQ. Here the CDR3 reads CASSFGTADTGELFF. The CDR3 DNA sequence: TGCGCCAGCAGCTTCGGGACAGCGGACACCGGGGAGCTGTTTTTT.